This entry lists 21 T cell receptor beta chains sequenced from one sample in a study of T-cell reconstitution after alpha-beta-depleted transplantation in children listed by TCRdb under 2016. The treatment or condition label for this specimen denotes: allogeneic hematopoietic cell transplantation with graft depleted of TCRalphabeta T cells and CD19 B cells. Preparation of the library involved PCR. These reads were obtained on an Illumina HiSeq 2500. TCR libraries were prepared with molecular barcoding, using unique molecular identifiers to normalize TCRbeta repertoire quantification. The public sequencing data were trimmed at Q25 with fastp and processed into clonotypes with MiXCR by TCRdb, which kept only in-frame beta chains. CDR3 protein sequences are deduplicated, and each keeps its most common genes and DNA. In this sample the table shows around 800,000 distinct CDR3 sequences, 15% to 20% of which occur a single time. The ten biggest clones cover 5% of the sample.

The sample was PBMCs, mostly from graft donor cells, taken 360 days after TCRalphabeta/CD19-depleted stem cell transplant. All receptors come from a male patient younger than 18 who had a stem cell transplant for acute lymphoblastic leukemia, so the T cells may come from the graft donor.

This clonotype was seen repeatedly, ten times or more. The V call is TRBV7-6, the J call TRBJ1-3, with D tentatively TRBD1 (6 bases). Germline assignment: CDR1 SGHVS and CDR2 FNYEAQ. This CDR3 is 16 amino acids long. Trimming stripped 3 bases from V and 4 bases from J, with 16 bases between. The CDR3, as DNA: TGTGCCAGCAGCTTCGAGCAGGGGCTTGCAGGAAACACCATATATTTT. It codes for CASSFEQGLAGNTIYF.

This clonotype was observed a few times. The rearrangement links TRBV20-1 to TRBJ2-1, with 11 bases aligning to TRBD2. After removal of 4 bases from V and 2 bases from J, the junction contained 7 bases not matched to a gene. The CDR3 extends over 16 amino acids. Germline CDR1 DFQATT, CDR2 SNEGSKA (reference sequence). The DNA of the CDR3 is TGCAGTGCTACCGACCTAGCGGGAGGACCCTACAATGAGCAGTTCTTC. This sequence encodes CSATDLAGGPYNEQFF.

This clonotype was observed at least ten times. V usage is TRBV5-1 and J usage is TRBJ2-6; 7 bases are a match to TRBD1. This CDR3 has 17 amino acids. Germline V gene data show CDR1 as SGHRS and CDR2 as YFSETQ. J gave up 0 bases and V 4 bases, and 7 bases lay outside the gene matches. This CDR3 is CASSPGTVYSGANVLTF. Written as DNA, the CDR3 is TGCGCCAGCAGCCCCGGGACAGTCTACTCTGGGGCCAACGTCCTGACTTTC.

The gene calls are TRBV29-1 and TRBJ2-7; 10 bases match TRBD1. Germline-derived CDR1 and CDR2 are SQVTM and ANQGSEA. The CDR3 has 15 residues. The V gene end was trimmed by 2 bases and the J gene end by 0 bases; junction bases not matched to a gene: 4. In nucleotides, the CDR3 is TGCAGCGTTGAAAGGGACAGGGGTCACTCCTACGAGCAGTACTTC. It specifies CSVERDRGHSYEQYF.

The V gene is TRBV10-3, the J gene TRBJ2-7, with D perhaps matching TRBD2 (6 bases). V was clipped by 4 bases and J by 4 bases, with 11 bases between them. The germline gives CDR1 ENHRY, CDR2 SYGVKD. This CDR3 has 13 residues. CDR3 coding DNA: TGTGCCATCAGTGTCGGCGGGAATTACGAGCAGTACTTC. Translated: CAISVGGNYEQYF.

The CDR3 DNA sequence: TGCAGCGTTGAAGTCGGTAACACAGATACGCAGTATTTT. Its protein product is CSVEVGNTDTQYF. V gene TRBV29-1 combines with J gene TRBJ2-3; D unresolved. The length of the CDR3 is 13 residues. V was pared by 1 base and J by 2 bases, with 7 bases between. Germline V gene lookup returns CDR1 SQVTM and CDR2 ANQGSEA.

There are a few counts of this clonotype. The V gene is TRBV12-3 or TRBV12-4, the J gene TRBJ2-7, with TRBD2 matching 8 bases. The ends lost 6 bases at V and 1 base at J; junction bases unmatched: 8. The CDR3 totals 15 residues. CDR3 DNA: TGTGCCAGCAGGGGCCTAGCGGGCGTTTCCTACGAGCAGTACTTC. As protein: CASRGLAGVSYEQYF.

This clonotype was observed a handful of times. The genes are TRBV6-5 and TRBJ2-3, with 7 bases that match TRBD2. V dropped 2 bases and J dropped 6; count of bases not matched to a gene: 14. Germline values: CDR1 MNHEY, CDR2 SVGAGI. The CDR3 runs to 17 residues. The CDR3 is CASSYPLIPTSLDTQYF. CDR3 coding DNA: TGTGCCAGCAGTTACCCCCTCATCCCGACTAGCTTGGATACGCAGTATTTT.

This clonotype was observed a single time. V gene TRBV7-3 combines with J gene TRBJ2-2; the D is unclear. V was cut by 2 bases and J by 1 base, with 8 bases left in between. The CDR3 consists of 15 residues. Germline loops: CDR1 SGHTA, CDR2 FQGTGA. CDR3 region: CASSLHTLNTGELFF. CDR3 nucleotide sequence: TGTGCCAGCAGCTTACATACCCTGAACACCGGGGAGCTGTTTTTT. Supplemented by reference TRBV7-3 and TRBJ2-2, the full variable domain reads GAGVSQTPSNKVTEKGKYVELRCDPISGHTALYWYRQSLGQGPEFLIYFQGTGAADDSGLPNDRFFAVRPEGSVSTLKIQRTERGDSAVYLCASSLHTLNTGELFFGEGSRLTVL.

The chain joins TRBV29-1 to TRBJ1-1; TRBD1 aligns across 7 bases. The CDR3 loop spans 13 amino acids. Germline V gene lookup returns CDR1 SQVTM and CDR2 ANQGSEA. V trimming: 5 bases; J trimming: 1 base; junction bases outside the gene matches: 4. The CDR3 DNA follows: TGCAGCGTTAAGGGGGCGCGGAACACTGAAGCTTTCTTT. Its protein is CSVKGARNTEAFF.

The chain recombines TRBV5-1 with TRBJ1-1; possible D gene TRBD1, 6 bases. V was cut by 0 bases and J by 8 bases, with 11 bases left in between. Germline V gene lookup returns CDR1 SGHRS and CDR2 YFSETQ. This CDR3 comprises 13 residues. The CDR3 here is CASSLEGGVEAFF. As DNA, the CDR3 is TGCGCCAGCAGCTTGGAGGGGGGGGTGGAAGCTTTCTTT.

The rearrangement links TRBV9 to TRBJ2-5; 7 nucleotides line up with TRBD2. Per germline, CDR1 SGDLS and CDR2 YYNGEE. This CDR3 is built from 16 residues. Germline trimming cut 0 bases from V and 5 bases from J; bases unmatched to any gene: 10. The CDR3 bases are TGTGCCAGCAGCGTAGGACGGCGGGAGACCAGGGAGACCCAGTACTTC. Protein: CASSVGRRETRETQYF.

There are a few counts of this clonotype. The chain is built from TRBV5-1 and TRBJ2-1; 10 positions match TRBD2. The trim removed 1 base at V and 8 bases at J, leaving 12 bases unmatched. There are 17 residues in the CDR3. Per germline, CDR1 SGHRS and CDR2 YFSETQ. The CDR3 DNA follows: TGCGCCAGCAGCTTGCTATTTGGGACTAGCGTAGTCTATGAGCAGTTCTTC. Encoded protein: CASSLLFGTSVVYEQFF.

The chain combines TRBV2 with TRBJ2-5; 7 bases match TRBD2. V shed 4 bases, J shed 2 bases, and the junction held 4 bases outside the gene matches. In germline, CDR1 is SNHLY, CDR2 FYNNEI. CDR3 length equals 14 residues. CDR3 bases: TGTGCCAGCAGTGGGGAGGGCCCTCAAGAGACCCAGTACTTC. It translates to CASSGEGPQETQYF.

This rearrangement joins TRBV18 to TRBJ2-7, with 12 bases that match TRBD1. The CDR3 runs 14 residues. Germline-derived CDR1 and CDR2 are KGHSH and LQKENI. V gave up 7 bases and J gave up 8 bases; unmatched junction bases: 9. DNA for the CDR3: TGTGCCAGCTGGAATCCGGGACAGGGGGCTAAGCAGTACTTC. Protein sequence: CASWNPGQGAKQYF.

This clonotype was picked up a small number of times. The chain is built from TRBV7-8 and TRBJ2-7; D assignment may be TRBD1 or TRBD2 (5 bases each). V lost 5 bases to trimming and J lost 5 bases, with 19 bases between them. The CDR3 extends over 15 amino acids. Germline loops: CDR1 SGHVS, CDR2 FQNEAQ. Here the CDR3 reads CASSQSGDLGHEQYF. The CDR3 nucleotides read TGTGCCAGCAGCCAGTCCGGGGACCTAGGCCACGAGCAGTACTTC.

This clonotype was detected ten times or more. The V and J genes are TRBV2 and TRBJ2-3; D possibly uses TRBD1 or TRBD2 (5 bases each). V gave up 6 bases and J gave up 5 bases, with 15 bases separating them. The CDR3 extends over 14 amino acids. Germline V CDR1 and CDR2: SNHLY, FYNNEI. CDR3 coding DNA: TGTGCCAGCAGGCGTACCCGGGACGGAGATACGCAGTATTTT. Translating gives CASRRTRDGDTQYF.

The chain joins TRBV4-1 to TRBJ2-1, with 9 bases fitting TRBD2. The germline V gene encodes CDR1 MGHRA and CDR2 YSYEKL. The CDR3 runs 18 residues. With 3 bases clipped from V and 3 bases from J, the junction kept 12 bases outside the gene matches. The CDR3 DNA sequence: TGCGCCAGCAGCCAGCGGGAGGGCCTCGACCGATTCTACAATGAGCAGTTCTTC. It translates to CASSQREGLDRFYNEQFF.

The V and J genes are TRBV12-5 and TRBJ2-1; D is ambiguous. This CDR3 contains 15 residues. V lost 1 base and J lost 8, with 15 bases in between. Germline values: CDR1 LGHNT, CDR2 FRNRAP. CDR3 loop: CASGLEALDTDEQFF. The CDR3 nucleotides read TGTGCTAGTGGTTTGGAGGCTCTAGATACAGATGAGCAGTTCTTC.

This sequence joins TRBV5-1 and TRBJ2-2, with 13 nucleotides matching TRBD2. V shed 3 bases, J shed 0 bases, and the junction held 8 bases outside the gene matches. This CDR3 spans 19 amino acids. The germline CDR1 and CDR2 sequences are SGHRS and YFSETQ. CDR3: CASSSLGTSGTTNTGELFF. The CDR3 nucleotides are TGCGCCAGCAGCTCACTCGGGACTAGCGGGACCACGAACACCGGGGAGCTGTTTTTT. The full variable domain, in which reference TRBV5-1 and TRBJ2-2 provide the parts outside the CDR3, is KAGVTQTPRYLIKTRGQQVTLSCSPISGHRSVSWYQQTPGQGLQFLFEYFSETQRNKGNFPGRFSGRQFSNSRSEMNVSTLELGDSALYLCASSSLGTSGTTNTGELFFGEGSRLTVL.

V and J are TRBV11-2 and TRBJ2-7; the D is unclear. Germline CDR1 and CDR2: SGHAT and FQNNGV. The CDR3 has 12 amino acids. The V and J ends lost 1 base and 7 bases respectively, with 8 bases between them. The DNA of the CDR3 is TGTGCCAGCAGCTTAGGATGGCGGGAGCAGTACTTC. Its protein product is CASSLGWREQYF.